Below, 24 T cell receptor beta chains from the same sample are listed, as sequenced in a study of cytomegalovirus exposure and HLA in healthy donors. The PCR used 60 Vbeta and 13 Jbeta primers. The method was immunoSEQ multiplex PCR; TCRdb's version includes in-frame clones alone and lacks a portion of them. The table has approximately 90,000 clones, 85% seen once. Sequencing was done on a sample of PBMCs. The receptor set was obtained from a middle-aged man in good health and CMV-seropositive.

This clone was detected only once. The V and J genes are TRBV5-4 and TRBJ1-1, with D perhaps TRBD1 (6 bases). This CDR3 region has 17 residues. Germline CDR1 is SGHNT and CDR2 is YYREEE (reference sequence). V was clipped by 0 bases and J by 1 base, with 16 bases between them. The DNA for the CDR3 is TGTGCCAGCAGCTTGGCGGGCCAGGACAGATCGAACACTGAAGCTTTCTTT. This translates into CASSLAGQDRSNTEAFF. The whole variable domain, filled in from reference TRBV5-4 and TRBJ1-1, reads ETGVTQSPTHLIKTRGQQVTLRCSSQSGHNTVSWYQQALGQGPQFIFQYYREEENGRGNFPPRFSGLQFPNYSSELNVNALELDDSALYLCASSLAGQDRSNTEAFFGQGTRLTVV.

This clone has a handful of counts. The chain has TRBV20-1 and TRBJ2-7; D is uncertain. The germline V gene has CDR1 DFQATT and CDR2 SNEGSKA (reference sequence). The CDR3 extends over 11 amino acids. Trimming pared 3 bases from V and 2 bases from J, leaving 5 bases between. DNA for the CDR3: TGCAGTGCTAGCAGGACCTACGAGCAGTACTTC. This translates into CSASRTYEQYF.

The chain has TRBV7-3 and TRBJ2-5; 7 nucleotides agree with TRBD2. V shed 5 bases, J shed 1 base, and the junction held 7 bases outside the gene matches. Germline V gene lookup returns CDR1 SGHTA and CDR2 FQGTGA. CDR3 length: 15 residues. CDR3 coding DNA: TGTGCCAGCAGCCCGAGCAGCGGGGTCCAAGAGACCCAGTACTTC. Protein product: CASSPSSGVQETQYF.

A single count supports this clone. The chain joins TRBV2 to TRBJ2-4, with TRBD1 as a possible D gene (6 bases). CDR1 and CDR2 from the germline V gene are SNHLY and FYNNEI. This CDR3 comprises 13 residues. V shed 9 bases and J shed 7 bases, with 16 bases lying between them. CDR3 residues: CASTKGEKNIQYF. DNA for the CDR3: TGTGCCAGTACCAAGGGGGAGAAGAACATTCAGTACTTC.

The chain uses TRBV29-1 and TRBJ1-1, with D tentatively TRBD1 (6 bases). V was shortened by 6 bases and J by 6 bases, with 20 bases between the two germline ends. The CDR3 has 14 amino acids. Germline loops: CDR1 SQVTM, CDR2 ANQGSEA. This CDR3 is CSVPRGGHGSEAFF. The CDR3 DNA follows: TGCAGCGTCCCACGGGGGGGCCATGGCTCTGAAGCTTTCTTT. Combining the CDR3 with reference TRBV29-1 and TRBJ1-1 gives the whole variable domain SAVISQKPSRDICQRGTSLTIQCQVDSQVTMMFWYRQQPGQSLTLIATANQGSEATYESGFVIDKFPISRPNLTFSTLTVSNMSPEDSSIYLCSVPRGGHGSEAFFGQGTRLTVV.

V usage is TRBV6-5 and J usage is TRBJ1-2; 8 nucleotides match TRBD1. This CDR3 comprises 14 residues. The germline gives CDR1 MNHEY, CDR2 SVGAGI. With V trimmed by 5 bases and J by 5 bases, 7 bases remained unmatched. This chain's CDR3 is CASSEDRTGYGYTF. DNA of the CDR3: TGTGCCAGCAGTGAAGACCGGACAGGGTATGGCTACACCTTC.

The rearrangement joins TRBV2 to TRBJ1-2, with D possibly TRBD1 on 5 matching bases. Trimming left V 4 bases short and J 3 bases short, with 15 bases between. There are 15 residues in the CDR3. Germline lookup yields CDR1 SNHLY and CDR2 FYNNEI. The CDR3 spells CASSGDSWAHYGYTF. CDR3 nucleotides: TGTGCCAGCAGTGGGGACTCTTGGGCCCACTATGGCTACACCTTC.

The chain recombines TRBV6-1 with TRBJ1-5, with 8 bases aligning to TRBD1. This CDR3 spans 15 amino acids. Germline lookup yields CDR1 MNHNS and CDR2 SASEGT. V shed 6 bases, J shed 1 base, and the junction held 5 bases outside the gene matches. This CDR3 is CASRPQGGSNQPQHF. CDR3 bases: TGTGCCAGCAGACCACAGGGGGGAAGCAATCAGCCCCAGCATTTT.

This chain joins TRBV6-6 and TRBJ2-3; 13 positions match TRBD2. The ends lost 2 bases at V and 4 bases at J; junction bases unmatched: 3. This CDR3 has 16 residues. Germline assignment: CDR1 MNHNY and CDR2 SVGAGI (reference sequence). The CDR3 spells CASSYTGTSGADTQYF. CDR3 DNA: TGTGCCAGCAGTTACACAGGGACTAGCGGGGCAGATACGCAGTATTTT.

This chain joins TRBV19 and TRBJ2-1; TRBD2 aligns across 8 bases. The CDR3 runs 15 residues. Looked up from germline, CDR1 is LNHDA and CDR2 is SQIVND (reference sequence). The V and J ends lost 3 bases and 2 bases, in that order; junction bases with no gene match: 3. The CDR3 DNA sequence: TGTGCCAGTAGTATCGGCGGGGGGACCTACAATGAGCAGTTCTTC. Encoded protein: CASSIGGGTYNEQFF.

This chain joins TRBV5-5 and TRBJ2-2, with 9 bases aligning to TRBD2. CDR1 and CDR2 (germline): SGHKS, YYEKEE (reference sequence). This CDR3 has 16 amino acids. The ends lost 0 bases at V and 4 bases at J; junction bases unmatched: 4. The CDR3 spells CASSLAGGGATGELFF. DNA for the CDR3: TGTGCCAGCAGCTTGGCGGGCGGGGGGGCCACCGGGGAGCTGTTTTTT.

Here the CDR3 reads CASSRGVYEQYF. In DNA form, the CDR3 reads TGTGCCAGCAGCCGTGGAGTGTACGAGCAGTACTTC. The chain carries TRBV11-2 and TRBJ2-7; D remains ambiguous. Germline CDR1 SGHAT, CDR2 FQNNGV. V was shortened by 5 bases and J by 4 bases, with 9 bases between the two germline ends. The CDR3 is made up of 12 amino acids.

The chain uses TRBV25-1 and TRBJ2-3; 12 bases agree with TRBD2. Trimming took 1 base from V and 3 from J; bases not matched to a gene: 5. CDR3 length: 17 amino acids. The germline V gene has CDR1 MGHDK and CDR2 SYGVNS. The CDR3 reads CASSESRTSGGTDTQYF. The DNA of the CDR3 is TGTGCCAGCAGTGAATCACGTACTAGCGGGGGGACAGATACGCAGTATTTT.

The chain couples TRBV12-5 to TRBJ1-6, with D perhaps TRBD1 (6 bases). Per germline, CDR1 LGHNT and CDR2 FRNRAP. The CDR3 sequence is 12 residues long. V shed 6 bases and J shed 7 bases, with 7 bases lying between them. The CDR3 loop is CASGTGNSPLHF. CDR3 DNA: TGTGCTAGTGGCACAGGGAATTCACCCCTCCACTTT.

V usage is TRBV6-1 and J usage is TRBJ1-5; D is ambiguous. The V end was cut by 0 bases, the J end by 5 bases, with 11 bases between. Per germline, CDR1 MNHNS and CDR2 SASEGT. The CDR3 runs to 15 residues. CDR3 sequence: CASSEASGSYQPQHF. CDR3 bases: TGTGCCAGCAGTGAAGCGAGCGGGTCCTATCAGCCCCAGCATTTT.

The chain carries TRBV5-1 and TRBJ1-1; 10 positions agree with TRBD1. CDR1 is SGHRS and CDR2 is YFSETQ in the germline V gene. This CDR3 has 14 residues. The trim removed 7 bases at V and 6 bases at J, leaving 9 bases unmatched. CDR3: CASELTGTGAEAFF. DNA of the CDR3: TGCGCCAGCGAACTGACCGGGACAGGGGCTGAAGCTTTCTTT.

The chain carries TRBV11-2 and TRBJ2-1; 9 bases match TRBD1. This CDR3 has 14 residues. Per the germline V gene, CDR1 is SGHAT and CDR2 is FQNNGV. V dropped 5 bases and J dropped 6; count of bases not matched to a gene: 5. CDR3 in amino acids: CASSAYRGPNEQFF. In DNA form, the CDR3 reads TGTGCCAGCAGCGCCTACAGGGGGCCCAATGAGCAGTTCTTC.

J is TRBJ1-1 and V is TRBV27; TRBD1 aligns across 9 bases. CDR1 and CDR2 from the germline V gene are MNHEY and SMNVEV (reference sequence). The length of the CDR3 is 15 residues. V shed 2 bases, J shed 4 bases, and the junction held 5 bases outside the gene matches. The CDR3 nucleotides are TGTGCCAGCAGTTTACGAGGACAGGGGTTCACTGAAGCTTTCTTT. Amino acids: CASSLRGQGFTEAFF.

Note on this clone: One end of the junction is discordant with germline, which a read error may explain. The rearrangement joins TRBV7-7 to TRBJ2-6; D unclear. CDR3 size: 13 residues. Germline V gene lookup returns CDR1 SSHAT and CDR2 FNYEAQ (reference sequence). The CDR3 region is CASSEAGANVLTF. The CDR3 DNA reads TGTGCTAGCAGTGAGGCCGGGGCCAACGTCCTGACTTTC.

J is TRBJ2-4 and V is TRBV5-6; D gene unclear. The CDR3 consists of 14 residues. V lost 0 bases and J 1 base, leaving 5 bases between the germline ends. Germline lookup yields CDR1 SGHDT and CDR2 YYEEEE. The CDR3 reads CASSLAGAKNIQYF. For the CDR3, the DNA is TGTGCCAGCAGCTTGGCAGGCGCCAAAAACATTCAGTACTTC. The variable domain in full, with the rest retrieved from reference TRBV5-6 and TRBJ2-4, is DAGVTQSPTHLIKTRGQQVTLRCSPKSGHDTVSWYQQALGQGPQFIFQYYEEEERQRGNFPDRFSGHQFPNYSSELNVNALLLGDSALYLCASSLAGAKNIQYFGAGTRLSVL.

J is TRBJ1-4 and V is TRBV11-3, with no clear D. This CDR3 comprises 16 residues. Germline V lookup: CDR1 SGHNT, CDR2 YENEEA. The V end lost 5 bases, the J end lost 4 bases, and 17 bases lay between the germline ends. CDR3 in DNA: TGTGCCAGCAGCCCCGGTCCCAGGCAAAGTAATGAAAAACTGTTTTTT. Residues: CASSPGPRQSNEKLFF.

The chain has TRBV19 and TRBJ1-3, with TRBD1 matching over 8 bases. This CDR3 is built from 16 residues. Germline trimming cut 9 bases from V and 7 bases from J; bases unmatched to any gene: 17. Germline assignment: CDR1 LNHDA and CDR2 SQIVND (reference sequence). The CDR3 DNA is TGTGCCAGCAAAAAGGCGGGGGGGACAGGTGGTAACACCATATATTTT. This gives the protein CASKKAGGTGGNTIYF.

V gene TRBV6-1 combines with J gene TRBJ2-1; no definite D call. The CDR3 length is 14 residues. The V gene lost 3 bases and the J gene lost 4 bases, with 10 bases spanning the gap. CDR1 and CDR2 (germline): MNHNS, SASEGT. CDR3 sequence reads: CASSDLSWYNEQFF. The DNA of the CDR3 is TGTGCCAGCAGTGACCTTAGCTGGTACAATGAGCAGTTCTTC.

This clone was seen a single time. The chain joins TRBV28 to TRBJ2-7; 7 bases align to TRBD1. The germline V gene has CDR1 MDHEN and CDR2 SYDVKM. CDR3 size: 14 residues. V lost 4 bases and J lost 7; bases outside the gene matches: 10. The CDR3 region is CASSSPGTAREQYF. Here the CDR3 DNA reads TGTGCCAGCAGTTCTCCGGGGACAGCTCGGGAGCAGTACTTC. The whole variable domain, remainder taken from reference TRBV28 and TRBJ2-7, is DVKVTQSSRYLVKRTGEKVFLECVQDMDHENMFWYRQDPGLGLRLIYFSYDVKMKEKGDIPEGYSVSREKKERFSLILESASTNQTSMYLCASSSPGTAREQYFGPGTRLTVT.